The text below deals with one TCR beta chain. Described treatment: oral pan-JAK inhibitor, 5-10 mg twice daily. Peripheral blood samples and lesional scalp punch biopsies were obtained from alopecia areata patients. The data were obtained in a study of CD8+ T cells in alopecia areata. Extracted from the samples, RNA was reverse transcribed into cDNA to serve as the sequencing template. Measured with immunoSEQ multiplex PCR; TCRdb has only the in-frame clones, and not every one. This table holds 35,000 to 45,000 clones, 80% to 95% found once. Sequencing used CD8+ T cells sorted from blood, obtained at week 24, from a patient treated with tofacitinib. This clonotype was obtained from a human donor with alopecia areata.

The CDR3 DNA reads as TGTGCCAGCAGTCATTCGGACAAAAGCACTGAAGCTTTCTTT. Translation gives CASSHSDKSTEAFF. The rearrangement uses TRBV7-9 and TRBJ1-1; D perhaps matches TRBD1 (5 bases). Germline CDR1 reads SEHNR; CDR2 reads FQNEAQ (reference sequence). This CDR3 has 14 residues. V was trimmed by 6 bases and J by 4 bases, leaving 15 bases between them.